The rows below give T cell receptor beta chains drawn from one sample of a study of shared clonotypes between healthy human individuals. TCRdb's copy holds only in-frame clones and misses some; the assay was immunoSEQ multiplex PCR. Of roughly 1 million clones listed, around 76% are singletons. The sequencing input was memory CD4+ T cells sorted from blood. These receptors came from a young man in good health. Each CDR3 is given with its conserved first and last residue. A D gene is named only where the DNA matches it firmly. For some rows the clone size is stated as once, few or many, or as a class when expanded; others skip it.

j_call v_call d_call clone_size cdr3_nt cdr3_aa
TRBJ2-7 TRBV15 - - TGTGCCACCAGCGCCAGGGTGTCGGGAGAGCAGTACTTC CATSARVSGEQYF
TRBJ2-7 TRBV11-1 TRBD1 once TGTGCCAGCAGCTCGGGGACAGGGAACTACGAGCAGTACTTC CASSSGTGNYEQYF
TRBJ2-3 TRBV5-1 - many TGCGCCAGCAGCGCAGGGACTCCCCGAGGGGATACGCAGTATTTT CASSAGTPRGDTQYF
TRBJ2-5 TRBV21-1 - - TGTGCCAGCAGCACCCGACAGGGCGCGCCAGAGACCCAGTACTTC CASSTRQGAPETQYF
TRBJ1-2 TRBV5-4 TRBD1 - TGTGCCAGCAGCTTGGGGACAGGGGGCTTCACTAACTATGGCTACACCTTC CASSLGTGGFTNYGYTF
TRBJ2-7 TRBV6-1 TRBD1 - TGTGCCAGCAGTGGAAACCGGGACAGAGCCTACGAGCAGTACTTC CASSGNRDRAYEQYF
TRBJ2-5 TRBV10-2 - - TGCGCCAGCAGGGGTAGCGCACAAGAGACCCAGTACTTC CASRGSAQETQYF
TRBJ1-2 TRBV19 - - TGTGCCAGTAGTATAGGACCGGGTGGCTACACCTTC CASSIGPGGYTF
TRBJ1-4 TRBV7-7 TRBD1 - TGTGCTAGCAGCAGGGGGCCCCGGGAAAAACTGTTTTTT CASSRGPREKLFF
TRBJ2-7 TRBV11-2 - many TGTGCCAGCAGCTTAGGAGGGGTGTACGAGCAGTACTTC CASSLGGVYEQYF
TRBJ2-7 TRBV9 TRBD1 - TGTGCCAGCAGGCAACCGGACAGGGGTTTCCCCTACGAGCAGTACTTC CASRQPDRGFPYEQYF
TRBJ1-4 TRBV10-2 - - TGCGCCAGCAGTCCAAATGAAAAACTGTTTTTT CASSPNEKLFF
TRBJ1-2 TRBV6-1 TRBD1 few TGTGCCAGCAGTGATAGGACAGGGGGAGGCTATGGCTACACCTTC CASSDRTGGGYGYTF
TRBJ2-1 TRBV4-2 - - TGTGCCAGCAGCCAAGGACAGGACTCCTACAATGAGCAGTTCTTC CASSQGQDSYNEQFF
TRBJ2-3 TRBV9 - - TGTGCCAGCAGCGTAGGAAGCAAGCAAGATACGCAGTATTTT CASSVGSKQDTQYF
TRBJ2-7 TRBV27 - - TGTGCCAGCAGTTCCCCGACGCAGGGCAACGAGCAGTACTTC CASSSPTQGNEQYF
TRBJ1-2 TRBV2 TRBD1 - TGTGCCAGCAGTGATTGGTCGACAGGGAAGTATGGCTACACCTTC CASSDWSTGKYGYTF
TRBJ2-6 TRBV15 - - TGTGCCACCAGCAGTGGCGTCCAAGGGAACTCTGGGGCCAACGTCCTGACTTTC CATSSGVQGNSGANVLTF
TRBJ2-5 TRBV29-1 - - TGCAGCGTTGGGGTTTACGACATCGTAACAGAGACCCAGTACTTC CSVGVYDIVTETQYF
TRBJ1-4 TRBV7-9 - once TGTGCCAGCAGCTTAGCTACGGTAAACCCAACTAATGAAAAACTGTTTTTT CASSLATVNPTNEKLFF
TRBJ2-7 TRBV30 - - TGTGCCTGGACCCCTAGAGGGACCCCCTACGAGCAGTACTTC CAWTPRGTPYEQYF
TRBJ1-1 TRBV5-1 TRBD1 - TGCGCCAGCGGGACAGGGTTCCTCAACACTGAAGCTTTCTTT CASGTGFLNTEAFF
TRBJ2-1 TRBV10-1 - - TGCGCCAGCAGTATTAGCAGAAGCTCCTACAATGAGCAGTTCTTC CASSISRSSYNEQFF
TRBJ2-5 TRBV11-2 - - TGTGCCAGCTCCCCAAAAGAGACCCAGTACTTC CASSPKETQYF
TRBJ2-7 TRBV6-1 - - TGTGCCAGCAGTGGCCTCGGTCCTTCCGAGCAGTACTTC CASSGLGPSEQYF
TRBJ2-3 TRBV2 TRBD2 - TGTGCCAGCAGTGCTAGCGGGAGCACAGATACGCAGTATTTT CASSASGSTDTQYF
TRBJ1-6 TRBV5-6 - once TGTGCCAGCAGCTTCTGGTCAGGGGCCTCCTTTTCACCCCTCCACTTT CASSFWSGASFSPLHF
TRBJ2-1 TRBV30 - - TGTGCCTGGAGTGGGAGGGGGGACGCTGAGCAGTTCTTC CAWSGRGDAEQFF
TRBJ2-5 TRBV6-6 - - TGTGCCACCACAGGGAGGGAGACCCAGTACTTC CATTGRETQYF
TRBJ1-2 TRBV10-3 - few TGTGCCATCAGTGAGGGGCAGACGGTCCAGGGCTACACCTTC CAISEGQTVQGYTF
TRBJ1-6 TRBV10-3 - few TGTGCCATCAGTGAGGGGAATTCACCCCTCCACTTT CAISEGNSPLHF
TRBJ2-4 TRBV4-2 - once TGTGCCAGCAGCCTTGAAGCGGCCAAAAACATTCAGTACTTC CASSLEAAKNIQYF
TRBJ1-2 TRBV7-9 - few TGTGCCAGCAGCAACTCCGGGACTCTCAATGGCTACACCTTC CASSNSGTLNGYTF
TRBJ2-5 TRBV29-1 TRBD1 - TGCAGCGGACGGACAGGGGGCGATGAGACCCAGTACTTC CSGRTGGDETQYF
TRBJ1-3 TRBV6-1 - - TGTGCCAGCAGTAACCGGCTAACCGGAAACACCATATATTTT CASSNRLTGNTIYF
TRBJ2-1 TRBV7-2 - once TGTGCCAGCAGCCCGGAGGTTGAGCAGTTCTTC CASSPEVEQFF
TRBJ2-5 TRBV16 - - TGTGCCAGCAGCCAGGGCAGGGAAGAGACCCAGTACTTC CASSQGREETQYF
TRBJ1-1 TRBV30 TRBD1 - TGTGCCTGGAGGACGTCGGGCAGGGGGGTACGTGAAGCTTTCTTT CAWRTSGRGVREAFF
TRBJ2-5 TRBV27 TRBD1 - TGTGCCAGCAGTTCCCCGACAGGGTTATCGGAGACCCAGTACTTC CASSSPTGLSETQYF
TRBJ1-1 TRBV2 - - TGTGCCAGCAGTACCCAGGGAGATAACACTGAAGCTTTCTTT CASSTQGDNTEAFF
TRBJ2-5 TRBV5-4 TRBD2 - TGTGCCAGCAGCTCACAGCGGGGCCAAGAGACCCAGTACTTC CASSSQRGQETQYF
TRBJ2-5 TRBV11-2 - - TGTGCCAGCAGCCTGGGCCTTCAAGAGACCCAGTACTTC CASSLGLQETQYF
TRBJ2-6 TRBV21-1 - - TGTGCCAGCAACCCAAATATGACGGGCTCTGGGGCCAACGTCCTGACTTTC CASNPNMTGSGANVLTF
TRBJ2-1 TRBV5-4 - - TGTGCCAGCAGGTCAGACTATTTGCCCTACAATGAGCAGTTCTTC CASRSDYLPYNEQFF
TRBJ2-7 TRBV10-3 - once TGTGCCACCGGGCGGGGTCTCTACGAGCAGTACTTC CATGRGLYEQYF